The entry below describes one T cell receptor (beta chain). CDR3 size: 10 residues. Looked up from germline, CDR1 is DFQATT and CDR2 is SNEGSKA (reference sequence). V lost 7 bases and J lost 3, with 6 bases in between. The data belong to a study of blood T cell repertoires in COVID-19. Turning to the study itself: The United States, Italy and Spain provided the acute and convalescent COVID-19 samples.

As handled by the study authors: Using reference gene primer amplification, nucleated cell counts were estimated. The repertoire was sequenced with immunoSEQ multiplex PCR; TCRdb's copy has only in-frame clones and lacks some. V and J calls and clone size are those listed in that table; D and trimming were worked out from the DNA. Of a few hundred thousand clones in the sample, 70% to 90% were seen once. Residents of about two dozen US areas, aged about 18 to 95 years, made up the participants. Two negative PCRs, clearance, or symptom resolution characterized the recovered Cohort 3 donors. The sample was PBMCs or T cells enriched from blood (not recorded which). V is TRBV20-1 and J is TRBJ1-1; D may be TRBD1 (5 bases). This TCR was recovered from a woman in her thirties who had recovered from COVID-19. The CDR3 bases are TGCAGTGTGGGGCACACTGAAGCTTTCTTT. Encoded protein: CSVGHTEAFF.